This T cell receptor beta chain was captured by sequencing in a study of shared clonotypes between healthy human individuals. Study context: Donor composition was a couple of women and a few men, aged 18 to 49. Whole-study results and caveats: Naive subsets typically showed greater estimated richness than memory subsets.

With regard to this clone: As yet, its antigen is unknown.

Germline values: CDR1 SGHNT, CDR2 YYREEE (reference sequence). The CDR3 loop spans 15 amino acids. V shed 0 bases, J shed 8 bases, and the junction held 6 bases outside the gene matches. Execution of the assay was at deep level. Sequencing was performed with immunoSEQ multiplex PCR; in TCRdb, only in-frame clones are kept and a portion is missing. The sample holds 1,500,000 or so clones, just under 99% seen once. The TCR sequence derives from a man aged 25-40 years in good health. The sequencing sample was made of naive CD4+ T cells sorted from blood. Subset in this sample: CD45RA+ positively selected. This chain joins TRBV5-4 and TRBJ2-1, with 9 nucleotides matching TRBD2. CDR3: CASSLERAGGDEQFF. The CDR3 DNA reads TGTGCCAGCAGCTTGGAAAGAGCGGGAGGCGATGAGCAGTTCTTC.